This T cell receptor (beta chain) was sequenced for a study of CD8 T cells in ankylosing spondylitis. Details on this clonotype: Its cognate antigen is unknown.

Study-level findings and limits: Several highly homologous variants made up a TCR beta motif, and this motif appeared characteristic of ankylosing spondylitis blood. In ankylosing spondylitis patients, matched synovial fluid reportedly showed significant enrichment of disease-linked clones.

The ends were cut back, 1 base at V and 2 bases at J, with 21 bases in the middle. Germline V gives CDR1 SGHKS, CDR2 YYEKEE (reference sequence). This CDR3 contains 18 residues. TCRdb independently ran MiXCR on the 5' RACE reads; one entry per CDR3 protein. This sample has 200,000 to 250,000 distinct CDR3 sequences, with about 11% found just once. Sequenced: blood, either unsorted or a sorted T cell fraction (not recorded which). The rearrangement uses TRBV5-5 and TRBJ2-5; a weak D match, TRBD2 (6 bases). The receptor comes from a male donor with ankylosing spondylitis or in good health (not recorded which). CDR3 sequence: CASSLWPLRAAGQETQYF. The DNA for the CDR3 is TGTGCCAGCAGCTTGTGGCCCCTCCGGGCGGCGGGGCAAGAGACCCAGTACTTC.